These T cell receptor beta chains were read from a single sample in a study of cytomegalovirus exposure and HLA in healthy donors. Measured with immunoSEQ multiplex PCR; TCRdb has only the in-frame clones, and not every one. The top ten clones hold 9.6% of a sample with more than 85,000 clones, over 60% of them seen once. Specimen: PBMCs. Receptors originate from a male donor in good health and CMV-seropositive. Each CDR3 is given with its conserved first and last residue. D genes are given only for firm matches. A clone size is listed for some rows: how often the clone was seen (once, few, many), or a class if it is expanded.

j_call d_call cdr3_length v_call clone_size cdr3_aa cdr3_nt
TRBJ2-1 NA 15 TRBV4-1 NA CASNPQSDNDNEQFF TGCGCCAGCAACCCCCAATCAGATAATGACAATGAGCAGTTCTTC
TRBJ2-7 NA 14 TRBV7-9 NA CASSPQGSSYEQYF TGTGCCAGCAGCCCACAGGGTTCATCCTACGAGCAGTACTTC
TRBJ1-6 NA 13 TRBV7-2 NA CASLQGANSPLHF TGTGCCAGTCTCCAAGGGGCCAATTCACCCCTCCACTTT
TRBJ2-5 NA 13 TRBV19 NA CASSTFSEETQYF TGTGCCAGTAGTACATTTAGCGAGGAGACCCAGTACTTC
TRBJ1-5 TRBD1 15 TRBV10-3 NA CAISEGTGVNQPQHF TGTGCCATCAGTGAGGGGACAGGGGTCAATCAGCCCCAGCATTTT
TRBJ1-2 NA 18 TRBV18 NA CASSPPGAGGPQNYGYTF TGTGCCAGCTCACCACCGGGAGCGGGGGGCCCACAAAACTATGGCTACACCTTC
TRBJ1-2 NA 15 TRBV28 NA CASSFPTGGDYGYTF TGTGCCAGCAGTTTCCCGACAGGAGGTGATTATGGCTACACCTTC
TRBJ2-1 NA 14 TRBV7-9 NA CASSRPGLANEQFF TGTGCCAGCAGCCGGCCGGGACTGGCTAATGAGCAGTTCTTC
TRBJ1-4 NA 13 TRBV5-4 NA CASSQGYNEKLFF TGTGCCAGCAGTCAGGGGTATAATGAAAAACTGTTTTTT
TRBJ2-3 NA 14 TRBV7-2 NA CASSQRGSTDTQYF TGTGCCAGCAGTCAAAGAGGGAGCACAGATACGCAGTATTTT
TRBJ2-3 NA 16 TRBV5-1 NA CASSLAPGDGTDTQYF TGCGCCAGCAGCTTGGCTCCGGGAGACGGCACAGATACGCAGTATTTT
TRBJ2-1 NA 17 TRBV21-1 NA CASSKRGTGGRIREQFF TGTGCCAGCAGCAAAAGAGGGACAGGGGGTAGAATTAGGGAGCAGTTCTTC
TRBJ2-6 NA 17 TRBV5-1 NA CASSLQTGVLGANVLTF TGCGCCAGCAGCCTACAAACGGGGGTTCTCGGGGCCAACGTCCTGACTTTC
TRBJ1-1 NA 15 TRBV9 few CASSVVMELNTEAFF TGTGCCAGCAGCGTAGTTATGGAGTTGAACACTGAAGCTTTCTTT
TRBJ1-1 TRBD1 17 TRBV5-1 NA CASSPSGTAGVGTEAFF TGCGCCAGCAGCCCGTCCGGGACAGCTGGGGTGGGCACTGAAGCTTTCTTT
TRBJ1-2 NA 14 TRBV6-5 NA CASSYSYREYGYTF TGTGCCAGCAGTTACTCGTACAGAGAGTATGGCTACACCTTC
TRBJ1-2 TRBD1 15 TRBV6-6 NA CASSPGQAANYGYTF TGTGCCAGCAGCCCTGGACAGGCCGCTAACTATGGCTACACCTTC
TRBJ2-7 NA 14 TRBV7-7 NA CASSPDRFSYEQYF TGTGCTAGCAGCCCAGACAGGTTCTCCTACGAGCAGTACTTC
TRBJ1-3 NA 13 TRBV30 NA CAWSRGSGNTIYF TGTGCCTGGAGTAGGGGATCTGGAAACACCATATATTTT
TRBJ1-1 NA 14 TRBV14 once CASSPVGRGTEAFF TGTGCCAGCAGCCCGGTGGGAAGGGGCACTGAAGCTTTCTTT
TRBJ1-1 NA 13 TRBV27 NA CASSKQENTEAFF TGTGCCAGCAGTAAGCAGGAGAACACTGAAGCTTTCTTT
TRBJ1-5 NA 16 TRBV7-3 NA CASSLCSGHFNQPQHF TGTGCCAGCAGCTTATGCAGCGGTCACTTCAATCAGCCCCAGCATTTT
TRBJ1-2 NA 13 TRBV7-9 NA CASSGETNYGYTF TGTGCCAGCAGCGGAGAAACTAACTATGGCTACACCTTC
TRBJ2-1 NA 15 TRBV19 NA CASSPGVLSYNEQFF TGTGCCAGTAGTCCGGGTGTCTTAAGCTACAATGAGCAGTTCTTC